This T cell receptor (beta chain) is drawn from a study of identifying expanded T cells in peripheral blood. The study, taken as a whole, reports: Technical replicates showed roughly 1.2 changed clones; roughly two weeks roughly 15; four weeks 19. Two-week clone count variance significantly increased as total template count grew.

Generated by immunoSEQ multiplex PCR, the TCRdb table keeps only in-frame clones and is missing some. Of approximately 63,000 clones in the sample, about 90% were seen once. Notes on this clone: Antigen: not known.

Germline V gives CDR1 KGHSH, CDR2 LQKENI. The length of the CDR3 is 17 residues. The ends were cut back, 2 bases at V and 8 bases at J, with 22 bases in the middle. No infections or other immune events were documented during collection. The origin of this receptor is a person aged 18-70 years in good health. The J gene is TRBJ2-1, the V gene TRBV18; maybe TRBD2 (5 bases). The specimen was blood. The CDR3 region has the DNA TGTGCCAGCTCACCAACTCAGGCGATCGGGGAGCTCTATGAGCAGTTCTTC. As protein: CASSPTQAIGELYEQFF.